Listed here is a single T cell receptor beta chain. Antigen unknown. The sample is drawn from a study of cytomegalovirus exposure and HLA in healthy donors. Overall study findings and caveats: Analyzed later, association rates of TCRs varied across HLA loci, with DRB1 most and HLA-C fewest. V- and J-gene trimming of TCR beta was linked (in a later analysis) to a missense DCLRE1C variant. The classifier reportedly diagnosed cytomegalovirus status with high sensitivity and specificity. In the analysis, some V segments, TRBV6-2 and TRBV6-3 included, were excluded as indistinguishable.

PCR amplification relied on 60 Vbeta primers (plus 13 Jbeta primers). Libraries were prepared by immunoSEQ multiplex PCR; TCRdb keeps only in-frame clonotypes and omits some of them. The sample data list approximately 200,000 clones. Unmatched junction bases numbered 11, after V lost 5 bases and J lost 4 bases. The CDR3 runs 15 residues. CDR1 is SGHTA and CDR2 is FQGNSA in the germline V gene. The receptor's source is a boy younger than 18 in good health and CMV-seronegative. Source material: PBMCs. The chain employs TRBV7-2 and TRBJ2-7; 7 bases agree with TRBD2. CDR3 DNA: TGTGCCAGCAGCATCTCTAGCGGCAGGCAATACGAGCAGTACTTC. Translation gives CASSISSGRQYEQYF.